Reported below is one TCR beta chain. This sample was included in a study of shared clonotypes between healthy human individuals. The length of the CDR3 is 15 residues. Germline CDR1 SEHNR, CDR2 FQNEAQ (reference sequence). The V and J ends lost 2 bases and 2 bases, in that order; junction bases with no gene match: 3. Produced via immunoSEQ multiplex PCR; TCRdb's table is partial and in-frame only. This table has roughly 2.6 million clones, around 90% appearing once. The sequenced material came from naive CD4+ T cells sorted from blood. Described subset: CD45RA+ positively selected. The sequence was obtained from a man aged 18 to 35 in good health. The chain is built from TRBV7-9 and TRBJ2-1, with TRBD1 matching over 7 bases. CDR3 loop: CASSLPGTAYNEQFF. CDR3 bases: TGTGCCAGCAGCTTACCCGGGACAGCCTACAATGAGCAGTTCTTC. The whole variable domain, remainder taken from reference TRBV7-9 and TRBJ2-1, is DTGVSQNPRHKITKRGQNVTFRCDPISEHNRLYWYRQTLGQGPEFLTYFQNEAQLEKSRLLSDRFSAERPKGSFSTLEIQRTEQGDSAMYLCASSLPGTAYNEQFFGPGTRLTVL.